This T cell receptor beta chain was recorded in a study of shared clonotypes between healthy human individuals. V gave up 6 bases and J gave up 5 bases, with 14 bases separating them. CDR3 length: 14 amino acids. The V gene's germline CDR1 is SNHLY and CDR2 FYNNEI. Note on this clone: What it recognizes is unknown.

General study results and limits: Estimated richness values were generally larger in naive subsets than in memory subsets. Collection of samples was limited to blood; tissue repertoires likely differ. Non-shared clonotypes had lower generation probabilities than clonotypes shared by all four sorted-subset donors.

Data came from immunoSEQ multiplex PCR; TCRdb stores just in-frame clones and leaves some out. The table has under 1,900,000 clones, 97% to 99% seen once. Partitioning of CD4+ cells yielded a CD45RA+ naive subset and a CD45RA-negative memory subset. The specimen sequenced was naive CD4+ T cells sorted from blood. Subset given: CD45RA+ positively selected. This rearrangement joins TRBV2 to TRBJ1-5; the D gene is possibly TRBD1 (5 bases). This clonotype originated in a man younger than 45 in good health. The CDR3 reads CASSRFGDDQPQHF. The CDR3 region has the DNA TGTGCCAGCAGCCGTTTCGGGGACGATCAGCCCCAGCATTTT.